The T cell receptor (beta chain) under discussion was sequenced for a study of identical twins. TCRdb passed the 5' RACE reads through MiXCR, listing each CDR3 protein once. Of some 760,000 distinct CDR3 sequences listed, 18% are singletons. The ends were cut back, 4 bases at V and 1 base at J, with 17 bases in the middle. This CDR3 is built from 17 residues. Looked up from germline, CDR1 is MNHEY and CDR2 is SVGAGI. A further study also used this sample, focusing on T cells expressing NK-cell markers. As that report states: The authors applied an anti-gamma-delta TCR antibody in several experiments, and it restricted sorting to alpha-beta TCR T cells.

Sequenced material: PBMCs. The clonotype was recovered from a woman aged 18-29 years in good health. The rearrangement links TRBV6-5 to TRBJ1-5, with D perhaps TRBD1 (6 bases). This chain's CDR3 is CASSLGRGRSSNQPQHF. The CDR3 coding sequence is TGTGCCAGCAGTTTGGGCAGGGGACGGAGCAGCAATCAGCCCCAGCATTTT.